The clone carrying this T cell receptor beta chain appeared a single time. What it recognizes is unknown. Expressed TCRB transcripts were sequenced because the isolated RNA had all been reverse transcribed beforehand. Mean read depth for stem cell-like memory T cell samples was approximately 950,000 reads. Sequenced by immunoSEQ multiplex PCR; TCRdb stores in-frame clones only, minus some. The sample holds 12,000 to 15,000 clones, over 55% seen once. These data belong to a study of beta chain features in type 1 diabetes. Study-wide results and caveats: In every one of the four CD4+ subsets, TCRB CDR3s were moderately but significantly shorter in Type 1 diabetes patients.

The CDR3 is 14 amino acids. V lost 4 bases, J lost 6 bases, and 6 bases stayed unmatched. Germline CDR1 and CDR2: SGHRS and YFSETQ. A heparinised blood draw that averaged about 100 mL was obtained once from each donor. Sorting based on CD45RO/CCR7/CD25/CD127/CD95/CD27 separated CD4+ naive, central memory, regulatory and stem cell-like memory cells. Populations obtained by sorting all exceeded 98% purity. The sample comprised stem cell memory CD4+ T cells from blood. This chain joins TRBV5-1 and TRBJ1-5, with 8 nucleotides matching TRBD1. The TCR was taken from a woman between 18 and 29 years old with type 1 diabetes. CDR3 sequence: CASSPDRGSQPQHF. In DNA form, the CDR3 reads TGCGCCAGCAGCCCTGACAGGGGTAGTCAGCCCCAGCATTTT.